This T cell receptor (beta chain) was retrieved from a study of regulatory T cells in long-lasting Graves disease. Across the study: Positive TSH receptor antibodies alongside over 5 years of antithyroid drugs were what marked Graves' disease as persistent. Overall study findings and caveats: Accuracy was possibly reduced by small sample size. The study found TRBV28, TRBJ1-2 and TRBJ2-5 favored in persistent disease.

Documented time point: persistent/refractory GD, antithyroid drugs over 5 years with positive TRAb. PBMC RNA served as the TCR library source. In each case, Graves' disease was diagnosed per American Thyroid Association guidelines. This clonotype was observed a few times. Its antigen is not identified. The CDR3 has 15 residues. Germline V lookup: CDR1 DFQATT, CDR2 SNEGSKA (reference sequence). The authors built TCR beta libraries using iRepertoire HTBI primers and Arm-PCR of CDR3 regions. TCRdb redid the calling of the multiplex PCR reads with MiXCR, one entry per CDR3 protein. The profile shows roughly 360,000 distinct CDR3 sequences, roughly 24% of them singletons.

The chain uses TRBV20-1 and TRBJ2-5; 10 positions agree with TRBD2. This TCR came from a woman aged 35 to 49 with Graves disease. The sequences come from peripheral blood mononuclear cells (PBMCs), collected when the disease was refractory, from a patient treated with antithyroid drugs. This CDR3 is CSPISSGSPQETQYF. CDR3 sequence (DNA): TGCAGCCCGATATCTAGCGGGAGTCCCCAAGAGACCCAGTACTTC.